Sequencing of this T cell receptor beta chain was carried out in a study of cytomegalovirus exposure and HLA in healthy donors. Study details: The early release's HLA-typed donors yielded 65 million to 85 million unique TCRs.

PCR primers comprised 60 Vbeta and 13 Jbeta primers. Measured with immunoSEQ multiplex PCR; TCRdb has only the in-frame clones, and not every one. In the table there are over 100,000 clones, approximately 80% of which are singletons. Overall study findings and caveats: Usually a TCR sequence was rare, but some public TCRs were found in many donors. In an earlier analysis, most TCR beta V segments were productive about 87% or about 30% of the time.

Trimming stripped 3 bases from V and 4 bases from J, with 21 bases between. The CDR3 loop spans 17 amino acids. The germline gives CDR1 LNHNV, CDR2 YYDKDF (reference sequence). About this clone: The antigen remains undetermined. Other DNA sequences within the sample encode an identical CDR3.

Sequencing input: PBMCs. The TCR was taken from a woman under 40 in good health and CMV-seronegative. This chain links TRBV15 with TRBJ1-2, with D tentatively TRBD1 (6 bases). This CDR3 reads CATSRGGTQTGAYGYTF. DNA for the CDR3: TGTGCCACCAGCAGGGGGGGGACCCAGACAGGTGCCTATGGCTACACCTTC. Full variable domain (remainder filled in from reference TRBV15 and TRBJ1-2): DAMVIQNPRYQVTQFGKPVTLSCSQTLNHNVMYWYQQKSSQAPKLLFHYYDKDFNNEADTPDNFQSRRPNTSFCFLDIRSPGLGDTAMYLCATSRGGTQTGAYGYTFGSGTRLTVV.